This paragraph covers one TCR beta chain sequence. Its antigen is unknown. One junction end disagrees with the germline gene, perhaps due to a read error. Here immunoSEQ multiplex PCR was the method, and the copy in TCRdb shows in-frame clones only, minus some. The top ten hold approximately 1.5% of the sample, which has roughly 1,100,000 clones, 70% to 80% seen once. The sample comes from a study of shared clonotypes between healthy human individuals. Study summary: Each donor's CD8 memory used one plate, CD8 naive two, each CD4 subset three.

Germline assignment: CDR1 SGHDT and CDR2 YYEEEE. This CDR3 comprises 15 residues. Study findings and constraints: Represented diversity, genetic and exposure-history alike, was limited by few donors. Clonotype sharing among donors likely depends on sequencing depth.

Sequencing used memory CD4+ T cells sorted from blood. Documented subset: CD45RA-negative fraction. The sequence was collected from a man in his late teens or twenties in good health. The chain joins TRBV5-6 to TRBJ2-6, with D possibly matching TRBD1 (7 bases). CDR3 region: CASSPVGQGGNVLTF. In DNA form, the CDR3 reads TGTGCCAGCAGCCCGGTTGGGCAGGGGGGCAACGTCCTGACTTTC.